A single T cell receptor (beta chain) is shown here with its context. Its specificity is not known. The sample is drawn from a study of post-analysis software for immune sequencing data. Study background: As for disease course, relapsing-remitting, secondary progressive and progressive-relapsing multiple sclerosis were all included. Findings and caveats of the study: TRBV segments more frequent in patients than in controls numbered several and included TRBV5-6, TRBV5-1 and TRBV20-1. Samples from a shared batch, those prepared together, strongly co-clustered by F measure. Those with multiple sclerosis, the patient group, showed significantly lower normalized Chao1 diversity than controls.

Trimming left V 10 bases short and J 2 bases short, with 8 bases between. This CDR3 spans 11 amino acids. Germline V gene data show CDR1 as ENHRY and CDR2 as SYGVKD. Every TCR beta cDNA library bore unique molecular identifiers. Yield was roughly 500,000 cDNA molecules from roughly 0.93 to 9.6 million T cells. TCRdb processed the PCR reads anew with MiXCR; each CDR3 protein has one entry. The repertoire holds around 500,000 distinct CDR3 sequences, with 30% to 40% as singletons. Sequenced: blood. J is TRBJ1-2 and V is TRBV10-3, with D possibly matching TRBD1 (5 bases). The receptor was derived from a girl under 18 with multiple sclerosis. The CDR3 sequence is CAKWGNYGYTF. The CDR3 bases are TGTGCCAAATGGGGGAACTATGGCTACACCTTC.